The clone carrying this TCR beta chain was observed at least ten times. Via MiXCR, TCRdb re-called the RT-PCR reads, giving one row per CDR3 protein. The repertoire holds some 480,000 distinct CDR3 sequences, approximately 10% seen once, with around 12% in the top ten. V lost 4 bases, J lost 10 bases, and 12 bases lay in between. The CDR3 is 12 residues long. Germline assignment: CDR1 ENHRY and CDR2 SYGVKD. This sample was taken from a study of response to subunit inactivated influenza vaccine. This TCR was sampled from a man aged 50 to 59 who received an inactivated influenza vaccine. V is TRBV10-3 and J is TRBJ2-3, with D possibly TRBD2 on 6 matching bases. This specimen consisted of PBMCs from blood, obtained roughly 46 days after vaccination. The CDR3: CAISANPSAQYF. CDR3 sequence (DNA): TGTGCCATCAGTGCGAACCCTAGCGCGCAGTATTTT.